This is a list of T cell receptor beta chains from one sample in a study of T-cell reconstitution after alpha-beta-depleted transplantation in children. TCRdb reprocessed the PCR reads via MiXCR and lists one record per CDR3 protein. Among about a million distinct CDR3 sequences listed, roughly 29% were seen once. This specimen consisted of PBMCs, mostly from graft donor cells, obtained 360 days after TCRalphabeta/CD19-depleted stem cell transplant. These receptors all come from a boy younger than two who had a stem cell transplant for SCID, so the T cells may come from the graft donor. Each CDR3 is given with its conserved first and last residue. The D gene is left open where the match is weak. A clone size is listed for some rows: how often the clone was seen (once, few, many), or a class if it is expanded.

V	D	size	J	DNA	CDR3
TRBV3-1	.	few	TRBJ2-3	TGTGCCAGCAGCCAAGATATAGTTACAGATACGCAGTATTTT	CASSQDIVTDTQYF
TRBV6-2/TRBV6-3	TRBD1	.	TRBJ2-1	TGTGCCACCTGGACAGGGAAAAAACTCTCCTACAATGAGCAGTTCTTC	CATWTGKKLSYNEQFF
TRBV10-3	.	.	TRBJ2-1	TGTGCCATCAGTGAGTCGTTAGGAGGGGGCCGGAGGAATGAGCAGTTCTTC	CAISESLGGGRRNEQFF
TRBV20-1	.	few	TRBJ1-6	TGCAGTGCTAGACGAATCAGGGTTTCACCCCTCCACTTT	CSARRIRVSPLHF
TRBV28	.	few	TRBJ2-7	TGTGCCAGCAGTCAGTCAGGGGCCGGCTCCTACGAGCAGTACTTC	CASSQSGAGSYEQYF
TRBV12-3/TRBV12-4	.	few	TRBJ2-5	TGTGCCAGCAGTCCCCCCCTGTCGACAGGGCGGGGGGAGACCCAGTACTTC	CASSPPLSTGRGETQYF
TRBV2	TRBD1	.	TRBJ2-3	TGTGCCAGCAGTACCGACAGGGTCGGAACTAGCACAGATACGCAGTATTTT	CASSTDRVGTSTDTQYF
TRBV29-1	TRBD2	.	TRBJ2-3	TGCAGCGCCCCCCTAGCGGGGCTGGATACGCAGTATTTT	CSAPLAGLDTQYF
TRBV27	.	.	TRBJ2-5	TGTGCCAGCAGTAAGGACGCGGGGTCTAAGACCCAGTACTTC	CASSKDAGSKTQYF
TRBV28	.	few	TRBJ1-3	TGTGCCAGCAGTTTACGGCCTACGGGTCGGGGTGGAAACACCATATATTTT	CASSLRPTGRGGNTIYF
TRBV10-1	TRBD1	.	TRBJ2-7	TGCGCCAGCAGGAAAACAGGGGTTCGTAAGTACGAGCAGTACTTC	CASRKTGVRKYEQYF
TRBV7-9	.	.	TRBJ1-5	TGTGCCAGCAGCTCCCAGGAGGGCTATAGCAATCAGCCCCAGCATTTT	CASSSQEGYSNQPQHF
TRBV7-9	.	.	TRBJ1-4	TGTGCCAGCACCGAACCGCTTTTTGAAAAACTGTTTTTT	CASTEPLFEKLFF
TRBV20-1	TRBD2	.	TRBJ2-3	TGCAGTGCTATCCCAGCGGGGGACCGCACAGATACGCAGTATTTT	CSAIPAGDRTDTQYF
TRBV27	.	few	TRBJ2-1	TGTGCCAGCAGTTTGGTGGGACCCTTTGTCAATGAGCAGTTCTTC	CASSLVGPFVNEQFF
TRBV28	TRBD1	.	TRBJ2-1	TGTGCCAGCAGTTCACTAGACAGGGTAGTTAACAATGAGCAGTTCTTC	CASSSLDRVVNNEQFF
TRBV20-1	.	many	TRBJ1-1	TGCAGTGCTAGCGGTGGCGTGAACACTGAAGCTTTCTTT	CSASGGVNTEAFF
TRBV2	TRBD1	.	TRBJ1-4	TGTGCCAGCAAGCAGGGGGGTGAAAAACTGTTTTTT	CASKQGGEKLFF
TRBV5-1	.	.	TRBJ2-2	TGCGCCAGCAGCCGGGGGGCGAACGGGGAGCTGTTTTTT	CASSRGANGELFF
TRBV20-1	.	.	TRBJ2-7	TGCAGTGCTAGTGGGGACATGGGATACGAGCAGTACTTC	CSASGDMGYEQYF
TRBV15	.	.	TRBJ2-1	TGTGCCACCAGGGACCACGAACCTTACAATGAGCAGTTCTTC	CATRDHEPYNEQFF
TRBV25-1	TRBD2	.	TRBJ2-5	TGTGCCAGCAGTGAGCTCGGCGGGGGGTATGAGACCCAGTACTTC	CASSELGGGYETQYF
TRBV15	.	.	TRBJ2-1	TGTGCCACCAGCCACCTGCCCGGGGACAATGAGCAGTTCTTC	CATSHLPGDNEQFF
TRBV7-6	TRBD2	.	TRBJ2-3	TGTGCCAGCAGTAATCCACTGAAGGAGGGGAGGGCAGATACGCAGTATTTT	CASSNPLKEGRADTQYF
TRBV29-1	.	.	TRBJ1-1	TGCAGCGTTGGACGGTTCAGTGGGAATTACCCTGAAGCTTTCTTT	CSVGRFSGNYPEAFF
TRBV20-1	TRBD1	few	TRBJ2-5	TGCAGTGCCCGACGGGGACAGGGAGAAGAGACCCAGTACTTC	CSARRGQGEETQYF
TRBV29-1	TRBD2	.	TRBJ2-1	TGCAGCGCCGCTGGACTAGCGGGATTTTACAATGAGCAGTTCTTC	CSAAGLAGFYNEQFF
TRBV12-3/TRBV12-4	TRBD1	.	TRBJ2-7	TGTGCCAGCAGCCGGGGACAGGGGATGTGGGAGCAGTACTTC	CASSRGQGMWEQYF
TRBV9	TRBD1	.	TRBJ2-7	TGTGCCAGCAGCCACGGAATACAGGGGGAAAGGGCCTACGAGCAGTACTTC	CASSHGIQGERAYEQYF
TRBV12-3/TRBV12-4	.	.	TRBJ1-1	TGTGCCAGCAGTTTAGGCCTAAGGACCACTGAAGCTTTCTTT	CASSLGLRTTEAFF
TRBV12-3/TRBV12-4	.	.	TRBJ2-4	TGTGCCAGCAGTTTCTACGACAAAAACATTCAGTACTTC	CASSFYDKNIQYF
TRBV7-2	TRBD1	once	TRBJ1-1	TGTGCCAGCAGCTTAGTGGGACAGTTTTTGGGGGACACTGAAGCTTTCTTT	CASSLVGQFLGDTEAFF
TRBV9	.	.	TRBJ2-7	TGTGCCAGCAGCCCCTCCGATGGAAGGAACGAGCAGTACTTC	CASSPSDGRNEQYF
TRBV4-2	TRBD2	few	TRBJ2-7	TGTGCCAGCGCGAGCGGGGGGCCGCTGGGGCAGTACTTC	CASASGGPLGQYF
TRBV20-1	.	many	TRBJ2-2	TGCAGTGCTAGAGGGACAGCGAACACCGGGGAGCTGTTTTTT	CSARGTANTGELFF
TRBV5-1	TRBD2	.	TRBJ2-1	TGCGCCAGCAGCTCTGAGGCCGCCGGACTAGCGGGGCGACACTCCTACAATGAGCAGTTCTTC	CASSSEAAGLAGRHSYNEQFF
TRBV12-3/TRBV12-4	.	.	TRBJ2-2	TGTGCCAGCGGTTCGGGCTGGGGGAACACCGGGGAGCTGTTTTTT	CASGSGWGNTGELFF